The present TCR beta chain was sequenced within a study of T-cell reconstitution after alpha-beta-depleted transplantation in children. General study results and limits: Newly produced T cells mostly provided counts and TCRbeta diversity after one year, as hyperexpanded clones declined.

Unique molecular identifiers were incorporated during preparation of the TCRbeta library. A single record per CDR3 protein comes from TCRdb applying MiXCR to the PCR reads. The sample lists about 510,000 distinct CDR3 sequences, 9.5% to 12% occurring once. With regard to this clonotype: The target antigen is unknown.

The receptor was isolated from a female patient aged 2 to 10 who had a stem cell transplant for aplastic anemia, so the T cells may come from the graft donor. Sequenced material: PBMCs, mostly from graft donor cells, taken 180 days after TCRalphabeta/CD19-depleted stem cell transplant.

As DNA, the CDR3 is TGCAGTGCTAAAAGGGACCCCCTAATAGGAGCTTTCTTT. It translates to CSAKRDPLIGAFF. This sequence joins TRBV20-1 and TRBJ1-1, with TRBD1 as a possible D gene (5 bases). The V end lost 4 bases, the J end lost 10 bases, and 19 bases lay between the germline ends. Looked up from germline, CDR1 is DFQATT and CDR2 is SNEGSKA (reference sequence). This CDR3 region has 13 residues.